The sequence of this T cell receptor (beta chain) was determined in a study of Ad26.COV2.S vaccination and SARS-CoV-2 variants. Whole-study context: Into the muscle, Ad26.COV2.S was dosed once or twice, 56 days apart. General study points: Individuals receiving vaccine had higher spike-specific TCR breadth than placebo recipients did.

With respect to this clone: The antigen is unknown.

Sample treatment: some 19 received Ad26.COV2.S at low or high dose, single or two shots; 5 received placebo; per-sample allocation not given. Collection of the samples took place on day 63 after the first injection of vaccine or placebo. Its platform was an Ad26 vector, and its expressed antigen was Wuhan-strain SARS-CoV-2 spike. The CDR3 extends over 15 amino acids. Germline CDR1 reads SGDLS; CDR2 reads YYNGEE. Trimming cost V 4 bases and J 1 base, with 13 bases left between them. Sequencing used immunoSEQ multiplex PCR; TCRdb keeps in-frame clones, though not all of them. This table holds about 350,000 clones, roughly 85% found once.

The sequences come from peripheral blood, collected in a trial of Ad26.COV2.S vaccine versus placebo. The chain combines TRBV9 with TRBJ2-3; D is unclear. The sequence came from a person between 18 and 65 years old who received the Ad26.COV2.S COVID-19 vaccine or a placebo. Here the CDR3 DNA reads TGTGCCAGCAGCCCAACCCCGGAAGGCACAGATACGCAGTATTTT. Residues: CASSPTPEGTDTQYF.